The rows below give T cell receptor beta chains drawn from one sample of a study of monozygotic twins with inflammatory bowel disease. Using the 5' RACE reads, TCRdb records one entry per CDR3 protein without DNA. Here the sample table reports approximately 400,000 distinct CDR3 sequences. The sequencing input was blood. These receptors all come from a human donor with ulcerative colitis or Crohn's disease, or a healthy co-twin of an affected twin (not recorded which). CDR3s include the opening cysteine and the closing phenylalanine or tryptophan. The size field is filled for only some rows; it gives once, few, many or a size class.

len	j_gene	abundance	v_gene	CDR3aa
12	TRBJ1-5	.	TRBV2	CASSTDSQPQHF
13	TRBJ2-7	.	TRBV23-1	CASSREGGYEQYF
15	TRBJ2-5	.	TRBV5-1	CASSLQPGGAETQYF
14	TRBJ2-1	.	TRBV30	CASSGTNWRNEQFF
15	TRBJ2-7	.	TRBV5-1	CASSLDGSGRGEQYF
14	TRBJ2-5	.	TRBV20-1	CSARGPGAGETQYF
16	TRBJ2-7	.	TRBV27	CASSFSMGPTDYEQYF
15	TRBJ2-1	.	TRBV12-3/TRBV12-4	CASSPLSGGANEQFF
16	TRBJ2-7	medium-sized	TRBV5-1	CASSLVSDRNSYEQYF
18	TRBJ2-1	.	TRBV11-2	CASSLVGSGGAAYNEQFF
16	TRBJ2-7	.	TRBV2	CASSEGTSGFSYEQYF
15	TRBJ2-1	.	TRBV5-5	CASSSDGQGYNEQFF
15	TRBJ2-7	.	TRBV4-1	CASSQPSTGTYEQYF
13	TRBJ1-2	.	TRBV10-3	CAIRPTGPYGYTF
12	TRBJ1-1	.	TRBV10-3	CATWTGDTEAFF
15	TRBJ1-5	.	TRBV7-9	CASSPPGTSNQPQHF
13	TRBJ2-3	.	TRBV7-9	CASSSTYTDTQYF
15	TRBJ2-7	.	TRBV7-2	CASSQSGGDSYEQYF
14	TRBJ2-7	.	TRBV5-1	CASSLAREKGEQYF
15	TRBJ2-5	.	TRBV6-5	CASSYHGLALETQYF
17	TRBJ2-6	.	TRBV14	CASSQGRGRPGANVLTF
14	TRBJ2-5	.	TRBV6-2/TRBV6-3	CASSYSAVQETQYF
20	TRBJ2-1	.	TRBV11-2	CASSLLGLGAGGLSYNEQFF
14	TRBJ2-3	.	TRBV5-1	CASSWDRPTDTQYF
14	TRBJ2-3	.	TRBV5-5	CASSLEWTGDTQYF
16	TRBJ2-1	.	TRBV5-1	CASSPGTSFRGNEQFF
18	TRBJ2-3	.	TRBV27	CASSSPPGLIGRADTQYF
13	TRBJ1-2	.	TRBV2	CASSERGVRGYTF
17	TRBJ1-2	.	TRBV29-1	CSVVTGIGWDSNYGYTF
15	TRBJ1-2	.	TRBV5-1	CASSLEVLKTGGYTF
11	TRBJ2-1	.	TRBV4-1	CASSQSGEQFF
14	TRBJ1-1	.	TRBV18	CATLERGAKPEAFF
12	TRBJ2-5	.	TRBV29-1	CSVLEIQETQYF
12	TRBJ2-7	.	TRBV2	CASRDRPYEQYF
12	TRBJ2-1	.	TRBV6-5	CASSYSWNEQFF
15	TRBJ2-5	.	TRBV5-4	CAVKGRGKGFETQYF
13	TRBJ2-3	.	TRBV5-4	CAIYLDLTDTQYF
11	TRBJ1-1	.	TRBV20-1	CSAEPNTEAFF
17	TRBJ2-3	.	TRBV6-2/TRBV6-3	CASSYSLSSGDTDTQYF
17	TRBJ2-7	.	TRBV11-2	CASSFPISGASSYEQYF
16	TRBJ1-5	.	TRBV19	CASRDRGGSSNQPQHF
14	TRBJ1-1	.	TRBV7-2	CASSLWTGNTEAFF